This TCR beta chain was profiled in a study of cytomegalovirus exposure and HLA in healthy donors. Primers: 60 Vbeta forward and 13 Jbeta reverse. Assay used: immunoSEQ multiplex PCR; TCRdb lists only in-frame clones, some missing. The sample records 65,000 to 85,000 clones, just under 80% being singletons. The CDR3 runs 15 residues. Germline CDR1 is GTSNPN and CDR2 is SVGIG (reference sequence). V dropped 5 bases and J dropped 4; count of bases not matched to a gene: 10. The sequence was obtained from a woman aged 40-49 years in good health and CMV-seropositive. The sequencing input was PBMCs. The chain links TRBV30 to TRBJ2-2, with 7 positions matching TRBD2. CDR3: CAWGGAGLFTGELFF. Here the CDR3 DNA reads TGTGCCTGGGGTGGAGCGGGGCTTTTCACCGGGGAGCTGTTTTTT.